Here is one T cell receptor beta chain with its context. Its specificity is not known. The data were obtained in a study of cytotoxic CD8 clonotypes in ibrutinib-treated CLL. Study as a whole: The patient breakdown showed about ten relapsed/refractory and approximately 15 treatment-naive cases, with fewer than 18 IGHV unmutated. About 24 partial and 2 complete responses; at median 68 months, about 14 remitted, about twelve progressed.

Generated by immunoSEQ multiplex PCR, the TCRdb table keeps only in-frame clones and is missing some. The sample gives roughly 250,000 clones, about three quarters of which show up once; 15% is in the top ten. Points from the study as a whole: Under therapy, public clonotypes either contracted or stayed stable, and they were uncommon. A rise in clonality was seen at ibrutinib response, and a fall back toward baseline was seen at progression.

The sequence was collected from a human donor with chronic lymphocytic leukemia. Specimen: PBMCs, collected after 24 months of ibrutinib treatment.

CDR3 coding DNA: TGTGCCTTCACTCGGGGGGCTGAAGACCAGCCCCAGCATTTT. It codes for CAFTRGAEDQPQHF. The chain links TRBV30 to TRBJ1-5; the D gene is possibly TRBD1 (6 bases). Per the germline V gene, CDR1 is GTSNPN and CDR2 is SVGIG (reference sequence). Trimming took off 7 bases at V and 7 bases at J, with 20 bases between the two ends. This CDR3 spans 14 amino acids. The entire variable domain, with the rest obtained from reference TRBV30 and TRBJ1-5, is as follows: SQTIHQWPATLVQPVGSPLSLECTVEGTSNPNLYWYRQAAGRGLQLLFYSVGIGQISSEVPQNLSASRPQDRQFILSSKKLLLSDSGFYLCAFTRGAEDQPQHFGDGTRLSIL.